The 29 T cell receptor beta chains below were found in one sample sequenced in a study of blood T cells in healthy people across ages. Alongside a J-beta primer mix, a sample-barcoded 5' primer served in a second PCR lasting roughly 6 to 11 cycles. In TCRdb, the 5' RACE reads were re-called with MiXCR into one record per CDR3 protein. This table holds approximately 880,000 distinct CDR3 sequences, around 48% found once. Sequencing used blood. The receptors shown here come from a man under 40 in good health.

This clonotype was seen only a few times. The rearrangement uses TRBV20-1 and TRBJ2-1; 7 bases align to TRBD2. Trimming removed 3 bases from V and 6 bases from J; junction bases left unmatched: 8. The CDR3 loop spans 14 amino acids. Looked up from germline, CDR1 is DFQATT and CDR2 is SNEGSKA (reference sequence). CDR3 loop: CSARAWPGGNEQFF. The CDR3 DNA reads as TGCAGTGCTAGGGCCTGGCCGGGGGGCAATGAGCAGTTCTTC.

The chain uses TRBV10-3 and TRBJ1-6; D not resolved. Germline V CDR1 and CDR2: ENHRY, SYGVKD. V lost 10 bases and J 15 bases, leaving 25 bases between the germline ends. CDR3 size: 14 residues. The CDR3 nucleotides are TGTGCCACCACCAAGGACGCCTCGATTAATCTCCTCCACTTT. It is translated as CATTKDASINLLHF.

Only a few counts were recorded for this clonotype. The CDR3 DNA reads as TGCAGTGCTAGAAACAGCCTAGCGGGGGTCTCCGACTCCTACAATGAGCAGTTCTTC. It specifies CSARNSLAGVSDSYNEQFF. V gene TRBV20-1 combines with J gene TRBJ2-1; 10 bases line up with TRBD2. The CDR3 consists of 19 residues. Germline V gene sequence: CDR1 DFQATT, CDR2 SNEGSKA (reference sequence). V was pared by 2 bases and J by 0 bases, with 13 bases of the junction left unmatched.

J is TRBJ2-3 and V is TRBV12-3 or TRBV12-4, with D possibly TRBD1 on 5 matching bases. V dropped 6 bases and J dropped 5 bases, with 15 bases sitting between them. The CDR3 has 14 residues. Here the CDR3 reads CASSQGRAGDTQYF. In DNA, the CDR3 is TGTGCCAGCAGCCAGGGAAGGGCCGGAGATACGCAGTATTTT.

This clonotype has a handful of counts. The rearrangement joins TRBV6-2 or TRBV6-3 to TRBJ2-3; the D gene could be TRBD1 or TRBD2 (5 bases each). The CDR3 extends over 15 amino acids. Germline-derived CDR1 and CDR2 are MNHEY and SVGEGT. With 2 bases removed from V and 4 bases from J, the gap between germline ends came to 13 bases. The DNA of the CDR3 is TGTGCCAGCAGTTACGAGGGGCTATGGGCAGATACGCAGTATTTT. Protein sequence: CASSYEGLWADTQYF.

The chain uses TRBV10-3 and TRBJ1-1; the D gene is possibly TRBD1 (6 bases). The ends were cut back, 4 bases at V and 2 bases at J, with 14 bases in the middle. The CDR3 runs to 15 residues. CDR1 and CDR2 (germline): ENHRY, SYGVKD. The CDR3 reads CAISAAGTSNTEAFF. CDR3 DNA: TGTGCCATCAGTGCTGCCGGGACATCCAACACTGAAGCTTTCTTT.

J is TRBJ1-5 and V is TRBV7-9; 12 bases line up with TRBD1. The CDR3 runs to 15 residues. V shed 1 base and J 6 bases; nucleotides not matched to a gene: 1. From germline, CDR1 is SEHNR and CDR2 FQNEAQ (reference sequence). CDR3 loop: CASSLGGQGAQPQHF. DNA for the CDR3: TGTGCCAGCAGCTTAGGGGGACAGGGGGCTCAGCCCCAGCATTTT.

The rearrangement links TRBV6-1 to TRBJ1-2, with no clear D. Trimming shortened V by 0 bases and J by 4 bases, and 9 bases separated the two germline ends. The CDR3 runs to 14 residues. Germline V gene lookup returns CDR1 MNHNS and CDR2 SASEGT. The DNA for the CDR3 is TGTGCCAGCAGTGAAGCGCCGACGCCCTATGGCTACACCTTC. Translating gives CASSEAPTPYGYTF.

This clonotype was observed a single time. The chain carries TRBV12-3 or TRBV12-4 and TRBJ2-1; a possible D gene is TRBD1 (5 bases). The CDR3 has 15 residues. V was pared by 7 bases and J by 0 bases, with 13 bases between. The CDR3 bases are TGTGCCAGCACGACGGCCGACAGCTCCTACAATGAGCAGTTCTTC. Protein sequence: CASTTADSSYNEQFF.

The rearrangement joins TRBV6-5 to TRBJ1-4, with a weak D call TRBD1 (5 bases). This CDR3 has 15 residues. Germline CDR1 reads MNHEY; CDR2 reads SVGAGI. Between the trimmed V and J ends, which lost 6 bases and 0 bases, there was a span of 11 bases. The CDR3 loop is CASSHTGATNEKLFF. The CDR3 nucleotides read TGTGCCAGCAGCCATACAGGAGCAACTAATGAAAAACTGTTTTTT.

In this sample, this clonotype turned up a few times. The chain links TRBV7-9 to TRBJ2-1; D may be TRBD2 (6 bases). CDR3 length: 19 amino acids. V was pared by 3 bases and J by 8 bases, with 29 bases between. Per the germline V gene, CDR1 is SEHNR and CDR2 is FQNEAQ (reference sequence). In nucleotides, the CDR3 is TGTGCCAGCAGCTTCGTCCGGGATCTAGGGAAGGTCCCGGGGGATGAGCAGTTCTTC. Translation gives CASSFVRDLGKVPGDEQFF.

V gene TRBV4-1 combines with J gene TRBJ1-6; 9 positions match TRBD1. Germline CDR1 MGHRA, CDR2 YSYEKL. The CDR3 loop spans 15 amino acids. V dropped 5 bases and J dropped 8; count of bases not matched to a gene: 7. The CDR3 DNA reads as TGCGCCAGCAGCTCGCCGGGACAGGGAGATTCACCCCTCCACTTT. Protein product: CASSSPGQGDSPLHF.

The rearrangement joins TRBV7-2 to TRBJ2-3; 7 bases fit TRBD2. The CDR3 has 14 residues. Germline V gene sequence: CDR1 SGHTA, CDR2 FQGNSA. V shed 7 bases and J 2 bases; nucleotides not matched to a gene: 6. CDR3 nucleotide sequence: TGTGCCAGCACCCGGGGGGAAACCACAGATACGCAGTATTTT. This codes for CASTRGETTDTQYF. The full variable domain, in which reference TRBV7-2 and TRBJ2-3 provide the parts outside the CDR3, is GAGVSQSPSNKVTEKGKDVELRCDPISGHTALYWYRQSLGQGLEFLIYFQGNSAPDKSGLPSDRFSAERTGGSVSTLTIQRTQQEDSAVYLCASTRGETTDTQYFGPGTRLTVL.

This sequence joins TRBV9 and TRBJ2-1; D may be TRBD1 (6 bases). TRBJ2-7 explains the end of the DNA better; the J call may be wrong. The CDR3 sequence is 16 residues long. The V gene's germline CDR1 is SGDLS and CDR2 YYNGEE. CDR3 nucleotides: TGTGCCAGCAGCCTCGAGGGGGACCCCTCCTACAATGAGCAGTACTTC. It specifies CASSLEGDPSYNEQYF.

This chain links TRBV10-3 with TRBJ2-7, with D tentatively TRBD1 (5 bases). The CDR3 covers 16 residues. The germline V gene encodes CDR1 ENHRY and CDR2 SYGVKD. The V and J ends lost 7 bases and 2 bases respectively, with 21 bases between them. CDR3 sequence reads: CAIKVQYDSITYEQYF. As DNA, the CDR3 is TGTGCCATCAAAGTCCAGTACGACAGTATAACCTACGAGCAGTACTTC.

J is TRBJ1-2 and V is TRBV10-3; D ambiguous. The V end lost 7 bases, the J end lost 0 bases, and 12 bases lay between the germline ends. CDR3 length: 14 residues. Germline V gene sequence: CDR1 ENHRY, CDR2 SYGVKD. As DNA, the CDR3 is TGTGCCATCAAACGGGAGCCCGCTAACTATGGCTACACCTTC. Protein: CAIKREPANYGYTF.

This clonotype has a handful of counts. The chain has TRBV29-1 and TRBJ1-1; 7 bases match TRBD1. This CDR3 spans 14 amino acids. V was pared by 4 bases and J by 2 bases, with 7 bases of the junction left unmatched. Germline V lookup: CDR1 SQVTM, CDR2 ANQGSEA. The DNA for the CDR3 is TGCAGCGTTGCCCCCAGGGGGGTAAACACTGAAGCTTTCTTT. The encoded protein is CSVAPRGVNTEAFF.

The chain employs TRBV3-1 and TRBJ2-1; 10 nucleotides match TRBD1. The V and J ends lost 4 bases and 7 bases, in that order; junction bases with no gene match: 10. The germline V gene encodes CDR1 LGHDT and CDR2 YNNKEL (reference sequence). The CDR3 totals 16 residues. The CDR3 loop reads CASSRETGGVGNEQFF. The CDR3 DNA reads TGTGCCAGCAGCCGAGAGACAGGGGGCGTCGGGAATGAGCAGTTCTTC.

The chain carries TRBV29-1 and TRBJ2-5; D perhaps matches TRBD1 (6 bases). TRBJ2-7 explains the end of the DNA better; the J call may be wrong. In germline, CDR1 is SQVTM, CDR2 ANQGSEA. This CDR3 region has 14 residues. DNA of the CDR3: TGCAGCGTGGTCGGGACAAACATCTCCTACGAGCAGTACTTC. This encodes CSVVGTNISYEQYF.

J is TRBJ2-5 and V is TRBV4-2, with 13 bases that match TRBD2. The J call may be mistaken, given a closer DNA end match to TRBJ2-7. The CDR3 contains 16 residues. Germline assignment: CDR1 LGHNA and CDR2 YNFKEQ. This chain's CDR3 is CASSQLLAGGVYEQYF. CDR3 coding DNA: TGTGCCAGCAGCCAACTACTAGCGGGGGGGGTCTACGAGCAGTACTTC.

The rearrangement links TRBV29-1 to TRBJ2-2; TRBD1 aligns across 7 bases. Germline V lookup: CDR1 SQVTM, CDR2 ANQGSEA. The CDR3 extends over 15 amino acids. The J segment lost 2 bases and the V segment lost 5 bases, leaving 8 bases of the junction unmatched. CDR3 sequence (DNA): TGCAGCGTTATGATTGGGACAGATAACACCGGGGAGCTGTTTTTT. Residues: CSVMIGTDNTGELFF.

The sample holds a few counts of this clonotype. A much larger clone differs from this one at a single base, so this may be a read error. The chain joins TRBV3-1 to TRBJ1-5; a possible D gene is TRBD1 (6 bases). V lost 4 bases to trimming and J lost 9 bases, with 16 bases between them. The CDR3 loop spans 14 amino acids. Germline-derived CDR1 and CDR2 are LGHDT and YNNKEL (reference sequence). The CDR3 loop reads CASSPVGARGPQHF. CDR3 DNA sequence: TGTGCCAGCAGCCCCGTCGGGGCCAGGGGGCCCCAGCATTTT.

The V and J genes are TRBV4-1 and TRBJ2-1; 9 bases map to TRBD2. CDR1 MGHRA and CDR2 YSYEKL come from the germline V gene. The CDR3 length is 14 residues. Trimming removed 8 bases from V and 6 bases from J; junction bases left unmatched: 8. CDR3 bases: TGCGCCAGCCTTCGAGTTAGCGGGAGCAATGAGCAGTTCTTC. This gives the protein CASLRVSGSNEQFF.

Worth noting for this clonotype: With a much larger clone just one base away, this may be a read error. This chain uses TRBV5-1 with TRBJ2-1; 8 bases are shared with TRBD2. The J segment lost 12 bases and the V segment lost 4 bases, leaving 15 bases of the junction unmatched. The CDR3 consists of 15 residues. The germline V gene has CDR1 SGHRS and CDR2 YFSETQ. The CDR3 bases are TGCGCCAGCAGCCCTGACAGGTACGGGGGGGAGAGGCAGTTCTTC. This encodes CASSPDRYGGERQFF.

This rearrangement joins TRBV7-9 to TRBJ2-7; TRBD2 is a possible D gene (6 bases). Between the trimmed V and J ends, which lost 5 bases and 2 bases, there was a span of 19 bases. Looked up from germline, CDR1 is SEHNR and CDR2 is FQNEAQ (reference sequence). The CDR3 has 16 amino acids. CDR3 nucleotide sequence: TGTGCCAGCAGCCTCCGGGACTCTGAATCCCCCTACGAGCAGTACTTC. It translates to CASSLRDSESPYEQYF.

Comments on this clonotype: At one end, the junction sequence differs from germline, possibly due to a read error. The chain carries TRBV7-9 and TRBJ2-7; D unclear. CDR3 size: 13 residues. Germline V CDR1 and CDR2: SEHNR, FQNEAQ (reference sequence). The CDR3 loop is CASSLGPMGEQYF. The CDR3 DNA follows: TGTGCCAGCAGTTTAGGGCCTATGGGGGAGCAGTACTTC. Full variable domain (remainder filled in from reference TRBV7-9 and TRBJ2-7): DTGVSQNPRHKITKRGQNVTFRCDPISEHNRLYWYRQTLGQGPEFLTYFQNEAQLEKSRLLSDRFSAERPKGSFSTLEIQRTEQGDSAMYLCASSLGPMGEQYFGPGTRLTVT.

This rearrangement joins TRBV27 to TRBJ2-7; 7 bases map to TRBD2. CDR3 length equals 12 residues. Germline CDR1 reads MNHEY; CDR2 reads SMNVEV (reference sequence). Losses at the gene ends were 8 bases for V and 0 bases for J; bases not matched to a gene: 1. The CDR3 loop is CASGDYSYEQYF. The CDR3 bases are TGTGCCAGCGGGGACTACTCCTACGAGCAGTACTTC.

V gene TRBV6-2 or TRBV6-3 combines with J gene TRBJ2-1; D is undetermined. Germline CDR1 reads MNHEY; CDR2 reads SVGEGT. The CDR3 totals 12 residues. V was clipped by 5 bases and J by 10 bases, with 12 bases between them. The CDR3 sequence: CASSGIVREQFF. The CDR3 DNA sequence: TGTGCCAGCAGTGGGATTGTTCGGGAGCAGTTCTTC.

This clonotype was seen more than once but under ten times. The CDR3 spells CAWRVSGEGGEQFF. The CDR3 DNA reads as TGTGCCTGGAGGGTTAGCGGGGAGGGGGGTGAGCAGTTCTTC. This chain connects TRBV30 to TRBJ2-1; TRBD2 matches 8 bases. Germline values: CDR1 GTSNPN, CDR2 SVGIG (reference sequence). V lost 3 bases and J lost 9; bases outside the gene matches: 10. The CDR3 has 14 residues. The full variable domain, completed using reference TRBV30 and TRBJ2-1, is SQTIHQWPATLVQPVGSPLSLECTVEGTSNPNLYWYRQAAGRGLQLLFYSVGIGQISSEVPQNLSASRPQDRQFILSSKKLLLSDSGFYLCAWRVSGEGGEQFFGPGTRLTVL.